Listed below are T cell receptor beta chains from one sample, sequenced in a study of Ad26.COV2.S vaccination and SARS-CoV-2 variants. The data were produced by immunoSEQ multiplex PCR, yet TCRdb's version contains in-frame clones alone and is incomplete. Here the sample spans roughly 400,000 clones, approximately 92% being singletons. Here the sequenced sample was peripheral blood, taken in a trial of Ad26.COV2.S vaccine versus placebo. The origin of the receptors is a person aged 18 to 65 who received the Ad26.COV2.S COVID-19 vaccine or a placebo. Each CDR3 is given with its conserved first and last residue. The D gene is left open where the match is weak. Where a row states a size, it is once, few, many or the class of an expanded clone; other rows omit it.

>NA|TRBV19|NA|TRBJ1-5
TGTGCCAGTAGTTCGTTGGGGGGGGGCAATCAGCCCCAGCATTTT
CASSSLGGGNQPQHF
>NA|TRBV18|NA|TRBJ2-5
TGTGCCAGCTCACCCGGGCAGAAAGAGACCCAGTACTTC
CASSPGQKETQYF
>NA|TRBV7-6|NA|TRBJ1-1
TGTGCCAGCAGCTTAGGCTGGACGGAGCTAAGCAACAAAGAAGCTTTCTTT
CASSLGWTELSNKEAFF
>NA|TRBV11-2|TRBD2|TRBJ2-1
TGTGCCAGCAGCTTAGGTGGACTAGCGGATTACAATGAGCAGTTCTTC
CASSLGGLADYNEQFF
>NA|TRBV19|NA|TRBJ1-2
TGTGCCAGTAGTACTGACGGGAACTATGGCTACACCTTC
CASSTDGNYGYTF
>NA|TRBV19|NA|TRBJ1-5
TGTGCCAGTAGTATTTACAGCTTTAGCAATCAGCCCCAGCATTTT
CASSIYSFSNQPQHF
>NA|TRBV4-1|TRBD2|TRBJ2-2
TGCGCCACCCAACCCCTTAGCGGGTCGAACACCGGGGAGCTGTTTTTT
CATQPLSGSNTGELFF
>NA|TRBV5-4|NA|TRBJ1-2
TGTGCCAGCAGCTTGGCCGGAGGGGCTGGCTACACCTTC
CASSLAGGAGYTF
>NA|TRBV5-1|NA|TRBJ1-4
TGCGCCAGCAGCTTGGCCGGGACCATCGCAACTAATGAAAAACTGTTTTTT
CASSLAGTIATNEKLFF
>NA|TRBV7-7|TRBD2|TRBJ2-1
TGTGCCAGCAGCCCCCGACTTGGGGAGGGCAATGAGCAGTTCTTC
CASSPRLGEGNEQFF
>NA|TRBV27|NA|TRBJ1-1
TGTGCCAGCAGTCGAGGGGGGGCTGAAGCTTTCTTT
CASSRGGAEAFF
>NA|TRBV6-5|TRBD1|TRBJ1-1
TGTGCCAGCAGTCCGGACAGGGCCCCAAATGAAGCTTTCTTT
CASSPDRAPNEAFF
>NA|TRBV9|NA|TRBJ2-7
TGTGCCAGCAGCGCTGCCCCGCGCTACGAGCAGTACTTC
CASSAAPRYEQYF
>NA|TRBV19|NA|TRBJ1-2
TGTGCCAGTAGTCCGGAGGGGGAGAGGAGCTACTATGGCTACACCTTC
CASSPEGERSYYGYTF
>NA|TRBV4-3|NA|TRBJ2-1
TGCGCCAGCAGCCAAGATTGGGGTCTCGTTGGGAACAATGAGCAGTTCTTC
CASSQDWGLVGNNEQFF
>NA|TRBV13|NA|TRBJ1-5
TGTGCCAGCAGCTTCTCAAGTCATAGCAATCAGCCCCAGCATTTT
CASSFSSHSNQPQHF
>NA|TRBV6-5|TRBD1|TRBJ2-7
TGTGCCGCCGGGACAGGGTTATGGCAGTACTTC
CAAGTGLWQYF
>once|TRBV6-1|TRBD1|TRBJ1-5
TGTGCCAGCAGTGAAGTAGGGGGCCCCAATCAGCCCCAGCATTTT
CASSEVGGPNQPQHF
>NA|TRBV11-2|NA|TRBJ1-2
TGTGCCAGCAGCTTAGAGCTGGGCCACTATGGCTACACCTTC
CASSLELGHYGYTF
>once|TRBV30|NA|TRBJ2-3
TGTGCCTGGAGTGTACGGTTTCGGACAGATACGCAGTATTTT
CAWSVRFRTDTQYF
>NA|TRBV7-9|NA|TRBJ2-1
TGTGCCAGCAGCTTAGAGTGGAATGAGCAGTTCTTC
CASSLEWNEQFF
>NA|TRBV28|NA|TRBJ1-2
TGTGCCAGCAGCCGACCCCCCAGGGTGGGTAACTATGGCTACACCTTC
CASSRPPRVGNYGYTF
>NA|TRBV19|NA|TRBJ2-7
TGTGCCAGTAGTTTTCTGGCGGGGGCGTCCTACGAGCAGTACTTC
CASSFLAGASYEQYF
>NA|TRBV4-1|NA|TRBJ1-6
TGCGCCAGCAGCCAACCACAGGTTAATTCACCCCTCCACTTT
CASSQPQVNSPLHF
>NA|TRBV30|TRBD1|TRBJ1-1
TGTGCCTCCCGGGGGACAGTGAACACTGAAGCTTTCTTT
CASRGTVNTEAFF
>NA|TRBV6-5|NA|TRBJ1-2
TGTGCCAGCAGGAGGGACTCCGGGGCCTATGGCTACACCTTC
CASRRDSGAYGYTF
>NA|TRBV5-5|NA|TRBJ1-4
TGTGCCAGCAGCTTGACAGGGACGTCAGTAGTTATTAATGAAAAACTGTTTTTT
CASSLTGTSVVINEKLFF
>NA|TRBV12-3/TRBV12-4|NA|TRBJ1-2
TGTGCCAGCAGTCGAACGACAGACTATGGCTACACCTTC
CASSRTTDYGYTF
>NA|TRBV7-9|NA|TRBJ1-2
TGTGCCAGCAGCTCCCACAGCTTAGGCTACACCTTC
CASSSHSLGYTF
>NA|TRBV10-2|TRBD1|TRBJ1-2
TGCGCCAGCAGTGAGGGAAGGGGGCCAGGTGGCTACACCTTC
CASSEGRGPGGYTF
>NA|TRBV7-6|NA|TRBJ1-3
TGTGCCAGCAGCTTACAACAGAGCTCTGGAAACACCATATATTTT
CASSLQQSSGNTIYF
>NA|TRBV30|NA|TRBJ1-1
TGTGCCTGGAACCCCGGCCCCCTGAACACTGAAGCTTTCTTT
CAWNPGPLNTEAFF
>NA|TRBV9|NA|TRBJ1-2
TGTGCCAGCAGCGCGGACGACTCGGACGGCTATGGCTACACCTTC
CASSADDSDGYGYTF
>once|TRBV7-9|NA|TRBJ1-2
TGTGCCAGCAGCTTACAGGAGTCTGTCGGTGGCTACACCTTC
CASSLQESVGGYTF
>NA|TRBV5-1|NA|TRBJ2-3
TGCGCCAGCAGAGAAGGCCCCGGCACAGATACGCAGTATTTT
CASREGPGTDTQYF
>NA|TRBV20-1|NA|TRBJ2-7
TGCAGTGCTAGTTCGTCGGCCTACTCCTACGAGCAGTACTTC
CSASSSAYSYEQYF
>NA|TRBV7-2|TRBD1|TRBJ1-2
TGTGCCAGCAGCTCTTTTAGGGAGGACAGGGGTGGCTACACCTTC
CASSSFREDRGGYTF
>NA|TRBV27|TRBD2|TRBJ2-2
TGTGCCAGCAGTTCGATCACTAGCGTATCCGGGGAGCTGTTTTTT
CASSSITSVSGELFF
>NA|TRBV1|NA|TRBJ2-5
TGCACCAGCAGCCAACCAGCTAGCGGGGGGGCGGAGGAGACCCAGTACTTC
CTSSQPASGGAEETQYF
>NA|TRBV12-3/TRBV12-4|NA|TRBJ2-7
TGTGCCAGCAGGGGGACCCTAGGCTACGAGCAGTACTTC
CASRGTLGYEQYF
>NA|TRBV28|TRBD1|TRBJ2-3
TGTGCCAGCACTAATAAGCACCAGGGGGAAGCAGATACGCAGTATTTT
CASTNKHQGEADTQYF
>NA|TRBV23-1|NA|TRBJ2-7
TGCGCCAGCAGTCAATCAAGGAGAACCGGCTACGAGCAGTACTTC
CASSQSRRTGYEQYF